This TCR beta chain is from a study of T cells in Graves' hyperthyroidism and ophthalmopathy. Study in general: At the time of initial diagnosis and before any treatment, peripheral blood was collected. Study findings and constraints: Also found in blood were most expanded thyroid clonotypes above 0.001.

Regions amplified from RNA transcripts were the TCR beta CDR3 regions. HTBI primers were employed in a first-round RT-PCR of the TCR CDR3. TCRdb called the multiplex PCR reads again in MiXCR, with one record for every CDR3 protein. The sample has 380,000 or so distinct CDR3 sequences, about 13% seen once; the top ten hold less than 25%. Remarks on this clonotype: Its antigen is undetermined.

V was pared by 6 bases and J by 1 base, with 7 bases of the junction left unmatched. This CDR3 spans 15 amino acids. CDR1 SGHRS and CDR2 YFSETQ come from the germline V gene. The genes are TRBV5-1 and TRBJ2-1, with 7 bases matching TRBD2. The sequencing input was blood. The receptor comes from a young man with Graves' hyperthyroidism that later progressed to Graves' ophthalmopathy. CDR3 coding DNA: TGCGCCAGCAACCCGACTAGCATGTCCTACAATGAGCAGTTCTTC. Its protein is CASNPTSMSYNEQFF. The full variable domain, rest sourced from reference TRBV5-1 and TRBJ2-1, is KAGVTQTPRYLIKTRGQQVTLSCSPISGHRSVSWYQQTPGQGLQFLFEYFSETQRNKGNFPGRFSGRQFSNSRSEMNVSTLELGDSALYLCASNPTSMSYNEQFFGPGTRLTVL.